This TCR beta chain was profiled in a study of T cell repertoires in cytomegalovirus infection. On the study more broadly: Alongside well-studied HLA-B-restricted CMV epitopes, recently identified HLA-C-restricted CMV epitopes were also used. Public TCR beta signature analysis indicated the presence of both CMV infection and matching HLA type. Study results and caveats: CMV carriers with the relevant HLA were identified by cumulative public TCR beta family frequency. Clonotypes of TCR beta that were HLA-C-restricted and CMV-specific dominated the ex vivo response.

For this clonotype: As yet, its antigen is unknown.

In TCRdb, the reads were re-called with MiXCR into one record per CDR3 protein. The data hold 800,000 to 950,000 distinct CDR3 sequences, with about 30% observed a single time. Germline V gives CDR1 SEHNR, CDR2 FQNEAQ (reference sequence). The CDR3 runs to 14 residues. The V end was cut by 4 bases, the J end by 5 bases, with 15 bases between. The specimen comprised cultured CD8+ T cells from PBMCs, sampled from culture after CMV antigen stimulation. The chain has TRBV7-9 and TRBJ2-7, with a weak D call TRBD1 (6 bases). The TCR was taken from a human donor in good health (CMV status not recorded). Some clones in this sample may be carry-over from other donors' samples. The CDR3 region has the DNA TGTGCCAGCAGCTCACCCGACAGGTCCCACGAGCAGTACTTC. The encoded protein is CASSSPDRSHEQYF.